The sequence of this TCR beta chain was determined in a study of cytomegalovirus exposure and HLA in healthy donors listed by TCRdb under 2017. Looking at the study overall: An earlier analysis of 587 of the donors reported 276 Gb of sequence data and 117 million unique TCR beta sequences from about 179 million T cells. A later genetic analysis took genome-wide SNP genotypes for about three fifths of the 666 donors and used that subset as a discovery cohort. HLA typing covered class I and class II loci at four-digit resolution. The study aimed to test whether cataloging public T cell receptors could reveal signatures of past pathogen exposure. High-throughput TCR immunosequencing, statistical association of individual TCRs with disease status, and machine learning were combined to predict cytomegalovirus infection status. A handful of DR-DQ haplotypes were treated as single units for association and clustering because of strong linkage in the cohort. The number of typed donors differed by locus: about 620-630 for A, B, C, DRB1 and DQB1; 522 for DQA1; 606 for DPA1; and some 430 for DPB1. Alongside the repertoire data, information on donor age, sex, ethnicity and CMV serostatus was compiled. Of the roughly 400 genotyped donors, 75% to 85% were placed in the genetic ancestry cluster associated with self-reported Caucasian donors. An earlier analysis of 587 of the donors used high-throughput TCR beta sequencing to judge whether each TCR beta V gene segment behaved as functional or pseudogenic. In addition to the first cohort of approximately 650 subjects, a separate validation cohort of 120 different subjects was used. A later analysis re-analyzed previously published TCR beta repertoires from about 600 donors and added high-resolution HLA genotyping to study TCR occurrence patterns. Using immunosequencing, the study profiled T cell repertoires from roughly 650 subjects and related those repertoires to cytomegalovirus serostatus. Roughly 300 gigabases of sequencing data and approximately 84 million unique TCR sequences were included in an early release covering around 650 HLA-typed donors. Among some 410 genotyped donors of the cohort, an average of around 250,000 unique TCR beta nucleotide sequences was sequenced per donor, of which roughly 17% were non-productive. All discovery cohort repertoires had been generated using a single sequencing platform. In the later analysis, no new phenotypic data were used to find candidate immune exposures; instead, reliance was placed on TCR beta sequences and their occurrence across donors.

Inclusive of the bounding cysteine and phenylalanine, the CDR3 is 14 residues long. Only the CDR3 portion is preserved as DNA: 42 bases, with reading frame beginning at the first base. The V end gives up 5 bases and the J end 2 bases, leaving 0 bases in the junction not matched to a gene. According to the germline V gene, CDR1 reads MNHEY and CDR2 reads SVGAGI. What the study reported, not specific to this receptor: While some public TCRs were present in many individuals, most TCR sequences turned up only very rarely across donors. A later analysis found that HLA-associated TCR beta chains were more clonally expanded and had lower generation probabilities than equally common non-associated chains. In vitro tests confirmed that a few of the cytomegalovirus-associated TCR beta chains recognize cytomegalovirus antigens. For the cohort, immune exposure information was limited to CMV serostatus. In an earlier analysis of 450 to 750 of the donors, most TCR beta V segments appeared in productive rearrangements about 90% or about 30% of the time, broadly matching IMGT annotations. Only TCR beta chains were sequenced in this cohort, and the absence of alpha or paired-chain data limited detectable features. The authors suggested that the approach could potentially be extended to other disease states and immunological phenotypes. Because counts were too low, about 18 rarely observed V segments, including chromosome 9 orphons, were left out of the earlier analysis of 587 of the donors. A later genetic analysis associated a missense DCLRE1C variant with V-gene and J-gene trimming of TCR beta chains, and an independent cohort replicated the association. Correlated functional status among segregating V segments might reflect linkage disequilibrium, but an unknown experimental factor could not be ruled out. In a later analysis, the rate of TCR association differed among HLA loci, with DRB1 alleles having the most associated TCRs and HLA-C alleles having the fewest. Roughly uniform sequencing depth across donors was assumed in presence/absence analyses, although this assumption may not hold. In the study, approximately 150 TCR beta chains were listed as associated with cytomegalovirus. At a false discovery rate of 0.05, a later analysis linked 16,951 TCR beta sequences to specific HLA alleles. Some IMGT-functional V segments, including TRBV6-2 and TRBV6-3, could not be distinguished by the 87-base-pair reads and were therefore excluded. Because some donors lacked HLA typing at each locus, the association tests relied only on the typed subset. Cytomegalovirus status was reported to be diagnosed by the classifier with high specificity and sensitivity in both the original and validation cohorts. Most CMV-associated TCR beta chains appeared to be HLA-restricted in a later analysis, and the HLA associations seemed to be driven largely by CMV exposure. In a later genetic analysis, fewer N-insertions in productive TCRs were reported among donors in an Asian-associated ancestry cluster than the roughly 700-donor mean. Strong co-occurrence of HLA alleles, especially DR and DQ, made assigning TCR associations to individual alleles difficult. According to a later analysis, parvovirus B19, influenza, CMV and Epstein-Barr virus appeared linked to several top co-occurrence clusters. A further reported finding was that TCR beta sequences accurately predicted the HLA-A and HLA-B alleles for most subjects in the first cohort. A cluster of highly shared sequence variants was judged likely to be a technical artifact of the sequencing pipeline.

In total, around 600 healthy bone marrow donors made up the cohort. At the time of sampling, every cohort member was nominally healthy, though immune exposures that went unrecorded were likely present. The donor tested CMV seropositive and was one of the 289 seropositive cohort members. A peripheral blood sample was collected from each donor, and TCR beta sequencing was performed on peripheral blood mononuclear cells. Genomic DNA was extracted from the blood cell samples with the Qiagen DNeasy Blood Extraction Kit. Libraries were built with the immunoSEQ multiplex PCR assay. For the multiplex PCR, a mixture combining 60 forward primers for TCR Vbeta segments and 13 reverse primers for TCR Jbeta segments was used. A multiplex PCR assay on genomic DNA amplified the CDR3 region of rearranged TCR beta genes. On the Illumina HiSeq System, the amplified TCR beta libraries were sequenced as 87-base-pair reads. The study's processing was this. A later analysis tallied 70 million to 100 million unique TCR beta chains across the approximately 670 repertoires, and around 10 million of those chains were shared by two or more donors. Raw reads were error-corrected and collapsed into unique sequences by a nearest-neighbor algorithm in which closely related sequences were merged to remove PCR and sequencing errors. V, D and J gene segments were assigned by aligning CDR3 sequences to IMGT reference sequences. For a sequence to be retained, a match of at least six nucleotides to both a V gene segment and a J gene segment was required. A rearrangement counted as productive if the CDR3 had no stop codons and remained in frame with V and J, and every other rearrangement counted as non-productive. CDR3 was defined by IMGT convention, running from the second conserved V-encoded cysteine to the conserved J-encoded phenylalanine. In an earlier analysis of 550 to 650 of the donors, sequences lacking an unambiguous match to a single V gene segment were excluded. An earlier analysis of 550 to 650 of the donors classified V segments as functional when productive rearrangements were above 56.7% and as segregating when the standard deviation between donors was above 5%. A statistical classification framework was built to diagnose cytomegalovirus status from the catalog of TCR beta chain sequences. In a later analysis, TCR nucleotide sequences were compared against IMGT/GENE-DB human TR gene sequences so that V and J genes could be assigned. A later analysis assigned CDR3 sequences and most-parsimonious VDJ recombination scenarios with the TCRdist pipeline. A later analysis defined each TCR beta chain by its CDR3 amino acid sequence plus V-gene family, and excluded reads lacking a unique V-gene family. A later analysis removed 550 to 650 highly shared, low-generation-probability nucleotide sequences to deal with suspected cross-contamination and a sequencing artifact. A later analysis calculated a clonal expansion index for each public chain from normalized within-repertoire ranks of inferred template counts. In a later analysis, generation probabilities were computed using a VDJ recombination model fitted to out-of-frame rearrangements, and the results were checked against IGoR. In a later analysis, hypergeometric tests were used to score TCR-TCR, TCR-HLA and TCR-CMV co-occurrence, with a repertoire-size bias correction applied to TCR pairs. In a later analysis, false discovery rates were estimated by permuting HLA or CMV assignments 20 times. In a later analysis, co-occurring TCRs were grouped using DBSCAN, with TCRdist sequence similarity added in when clustering inside HLA-allele-positive subsets. For co-occurrence clustering, repertoires with fewer than 30,000 or more than 120,000 public chains were excluded, along with roughly five repertoires with anomalous nucleotide sharing. The immuneACCESS repertoire file appears here via TCRdb, limited to in-frame rearrangements. These files lack a portion of the clones; in checked studies, under half of the deficit traces to unresolved V genes, and the cause of the others is not known. Clone size and V and J calls were adopted from that table, with D and trimming inferred from the DNA. The sample table holds about 130,000 clones, of which 75% to 85% were seen once. The ten largest clones add up to around 10% of the sample.

To note about this clone: Its antigen specificity is not known. No much larger clonotype is one base removed from it; base qualities were not supplied.

The origin of this receptor is a man aged 25 to 40 in good health and CMV-seropositive. The source material was PBMCs. This chain joins TRBV6-5 to TRBJ1-6; 7 middle bases align to TRBD1. The base sequence is TGTGCCAGCAGTGACAGGGCCTATAATTCACCCCTCCACTTT. Its coded protein is CASSDRAYNSPLHF.